This TCR beta chain derives from a study of cytotoxic CD8 clonotypes in ibrutinib-treated CLL. In the study overall: There were, on average, about 260,000 productive templates and tens of thousands of productive rearrangements per sample. Regarding the study as a whole: Public clonotypes occurred uncommonly; on treatment, they contracted or remained stable. Samples were collected at differing times from sustained-remission and progressing patients.

V was shortened by 2 bases and J by 3 bases, with 5 bases between the two germline ends. Germline V gene lookup returns CDR1 SGHAT and CDR2 FQNNGV. The CDR3 has 13 amino acids. Sequencing was designed to attain a depth spanning 1 in 200,000 to 1 in 1 million T cells. The repertoire was sequenced with immunoSEQ multiplex PCR; TCRdb's copy has only in-frame clones and lacks some. The repertoire holds approximately 67,000 clones, about 84% seen once, with roughly 8% in the top ten. This clone was counted a single time. No antigen is known for it. This receptor was taken from a human donor with chronic lymphocytic leukemia. This specimen consisted of PBMCs, obtained at disease progression, from a patient treated with ibrutinib. The V call is TRBV11-2, the J call TRBJ2-1, with D unresolved. The CDR3 nucleotides are TGTGCCAGCAGCTTAAAGGACTACAATGAGCAGTTCTTC. Its protein is CASSLKDYNEQFF. The full variable domain, rest sourced from reference TRBV11-2 and TRBJ2-1, is EAGVAQSPRYKIIEKRQSVAFWCNPISGHATLYWYQQILGQGPKLLIQFQNNGVVDDSQLPKDRFSAERLKGVDSTLKIQPAKLEDSAVYLCASSLKDYNEQFFGPGTRLTVL.